The entry that follows covers one T cell receptor (beta chain) sequence. Its antigen is still unknown. This specimen comes from a study of STAT5B mutations in CD4+ large granular lymphocyte leukemia. Notes on the study in general: 8/27 top patient clones versus 2/35 control clones were TRBV06-family. No patients shared main leukemic clonotypes, though less than 30% appeared at low frequency elsewhere.

Healthy controls were blood donor buffy coats. Original processing methods: Lowest detectable productive clonotype frequency was 2.59 x 10-5. The protocol was immunoSEQ multiplex PCR, while the TCRdb copy is restricted to in-frame clones and leaves out a portion. From that table come the V and J calls and clone size; the DNA was used to work out D and trimming. The top ten hold 1.5% to 1.9% of the sample, which has approximately 52,000 clones, approximately 70% seen once. This CDR3 region has 15 residues. V dropped 4 bases and J dropped 3 bases, with 17 bases sitting between them. Germline CDR1 SGHRS, CDR2 YFSETQ.

This chain links TRBV5-1 with TRBJ2-7; D might be TRBD1 or TRBD2, each matching 5 bases. The sequence derives from a human donor in good health. The sample comprised CD4+ T cells from blood buffy coats. CDR3 in DNA: TGCGCCAGCAGCCCGGCGGGTGCAGGGCGCTACGAGCAGTACTTC. Its protein product is CASSPAGAGRYEQYF.